A selection of T cell receptor beta chains follows, all from one sample in a study of blood T cell repertoires in COVID-19. TCRdb's table, derived via immunoSEQ multiplex PCR, lists solely in-frame clones and lacks some. The table includes 150,000 to 180,000 clones, about four fifths detected once. Input material: peripheral blood. The receptors were sampled from a woman aged 80 or over with acute or convalescent COVID-19. Each CDR3 is given with its conserved first and last residue. D genes are given only for firm matches. A clone size is listed for some rows: how often the clone was seen (once, few, many), or a class if it is expanded.

D gene: TRBD2
J gene: TRBJ2-1
clone size: NA
V gene: TRBV9
CDR3 DNA: TGTGCCAGCAGCGAGCGAGCGGGGGGCACCTTAAATGAGCAGTTCTTC
CDR3 protein: CASSERAGGTLNEQFF

D gene: TRBD2
J gene: TRBJ2-5
clone size: NA
V gene: TRBV9
CDR3 DNA: TGTGCCAGCAGCGAACGGGGGGGTACCCAGTACTTC
CDR3 protein: CASSERGGTQYF

D gene: TRBD1
J gene: TRBJ1-1
clone size: few
V gene: TRBV3-1/TRBV3-2
CDR3 DNA: TGTGCCAGCAGCCAAGGGAGGTGGACAGGGCGCGCTTTCTTT
CDR3 protein: CASSQGRWTGRAFF

D gene: TRBD2
J gene: TRBJ2-1
clone size: NA
V gene: TRBV11-3
CDR3 DNA: TGTGCCAGCAGCTTAGTAGCGGGAGGTCGGGGTGAGCAGTTCTTC
CDR3 protein: CASSLVAGGRGEQFF

D gene: NA
J gene: TRBJ1-4
clone size: NA
V gene: TRBV2
CDR3 DNA: TGTGCCAGCAGTGGGAGTTGGTCTCCCCGACGGGGAAAACTGTTTTTT
CDR3 protein: CASSGSWSPRRGKLFF

D gene: TRBD2
J gene: TRBJ2-2
clone size: NA
V gene: TRBV11-3
CDR3 DNA: TGTGCCAGCAGCCTTGGCGGGGGGAACACCGGGGAGCTGTTTTTT
CDR3 protein: CASSLGGGNTGELFF

D gene: TRBD2
J gene: TRBJ2-7
clone size: NA
V gene: TRBV4-1
CDR3 DNA: TGCGCCAGCAGCCAAGCCCCCGATGACGCTACTAGCGGGGACGAGCAGTACTTC
CDR3 protein: CASSQAPDDATSGDEQYF

D gene: NA
J gene: TRBJ1-1
clone size: NA
V gene: TRBV18
CDR3 DNA: TGTGCCAGCTCAGCCGCAGTGAACACTGAAGCTTTCTTT
CDR3 protein: CASSAAVNTEAFF

D gene: NA
J gene: TRBJ2-3
clone size: NA
V gene: TRBV5-6
CDR3 DNA: TGTGCCAGCAGCTTGACGGTTTGGCTACTAACAGATACGCAGTATTTT
CDR3 protein: CASSLTVWLLTDTQYF

D gene: NA
J gene: TRBJ2-1
clone size: NA
V gene: TRBV29-1
CDR3 DNA: TGCAGCGTAAATTTGGGGGCAGGCAATGAGCAGTTCTTC
CDR3 protein: CSVNLGAGNEQFF

D gene: TRBD1
J gene: TRBJ2-1
clone size: NA
V gene: TRBV27
CDR3 DNA: TGTGCCAGCAGTTTAGGGGACAGGGTCAATGAGCAGTTCTTC
CDR3 protein: CASSLGDRVNEQFF

D gene: TRBD1
J gene: TRBJ2-2
clone size: once
V gene: TRBV7-2
CDR3 DNA: TGTGCCAGCAGCTTACCTGGACAGGGGGCACGGGCCGGGGAGCTGTTTTTT
CDR3 protein: CASSLPGQGARAGELFF

D gene: TRBD1
J gene: TRBJ2-2
clone size: NA
V gene: TRBV7-3
CDR3 DNA: TGTGCCAGCAGCTCCCGGACAGGGACTGGGCTCGGGGGTGGCACCGGGGAGCTGTTTTTT
CDR3 protein: CASSSRTGTGLGGGTGELFF

D gene: NA
J gene: TRBJ1-1
clone size: NA
V gene: TRBV6-1
CDR3 DNA: TGTGCCAGCAGTGAAGTATCTAGGAGGAAGGCTGAAGCTTTCTTT
CDR3 protein: CASSEVSRRKAEAFF

D gene: NA
J gene: TRBJ1-1
clone size: once
V gene: TRBV5-1
CDR3 DNA: TGCGCCAGCAGCTTCGAGGGGGACCGTCAAGCTTTCTTT
CDR3 protein: CASSFEGDRQAFF

D gene: TRBD1
J gene: TRBJ1-1
clone size: few
V gene: TRBV19
CDR3 DNA: TGTGCCAGTAGTCCCCCGACAGGGGGAGGAACTGAAGCTTTCTTT
CDR3 protein: CASSPPTGGGTEAFF

D gene: TRBD1
J gene: TRBJ1-1
clone size: NA
V gene: TRBV25-1
CDR3 DNA: TGTGCCAGCACGACTACAGGGGGCCATGGCACTGAAGCTTTCTTT
CDR3 protein: CASTTTGGHGTEAFF

D gene: TRBD1
J gene: TRBJ2-5
clone size: once
V gene: TRBV5-1
CDR3 DNA: TGCGCCAGCAGCGTCACAGGGGGCCAAGAGACCCAGTACTTC
CDR3 protein: CASSVTGGQETQYF

D gene: NA
J gene: TRBJ2-3
clone size: once
V gene: TRBV2
CDR3 DNA: TGTGCCAGCCAGGGCAAACGCACAGATACGCAGTATTTT
CDR3 protein: CASQGKRTDTQYF

D gene: NA
J gene: TRBJ2-7
clone size: NA
V gene: TRBV5-6
CDR3 DNA: TGTGCCAGCAGCCTTAGCGGCGAGCAGTACTTC
CDR3 protein: CASSLSGEQYF

D gene: TRBD1
J gene: TRBJ1-4
clone size: once
V gene: TRBV6-5
CDR3 DNA: TGTGCCAGCAGACAGGGGGCAACTAATGAAAAACTGTTTTTT
CDR3 protein: CASRQGATNEKLFF

D gene: NA
J gene: TRBJ2-7
clone size: once
V gene: TRBV7-8
CDR3 DNA: TGTGCCAGCAGCTTAGCGCAGGACAGCTACGAGCAGTACTTC
CDR3 protein: CASSLAQDSYEQYF

D gene: TRBD1
J gene: TRBJ1-2
clone size: few
V gene: TRBV7-9
CDR3 DNA: TGTGCCAGCAGACGGGACAGGAAGGCCTATGGCTACACCTTC
CDR3 protein: CASRRDRKAYGYTF

D gene: NA
J gene: TRBJ1-1
clone size: NA
V gene: TRBV7-2
CDR3 DNA: TGTGCCAGCAGCAGCCTACCGGGACACCTGAACACTGAAGCTTTCTTT
CDR3 protein: CASSSLPGHLNTEAFF

D gene: NA
J gene: TRBJ1-1
clone size: NA
V gene: TRBV10-3
CDR3 DNA: TGTGCCAGTAAAGCCACTGAAGTGAACACTGAAGCTTTCTTT
CDR3 protein: CASKATEVNTEAFF

D gene: TRBD2
J gene: TRBJ2-3
clone size: NA
V gene: TRBV14
CDR3 DNA: TGTGCCAGCAGCTTCCGACGGACTAGCGGGATGTCGTCAGATACGCAGTATTTT
CDR3 protein: CASSFRRTSGMSSDTQYF

D gene: NA
J gene: TRBJ1-6
clone size: NA
V gene: TRBV18
CDR3 DNA: TGTGCCAGCTCACCCACCGGGGAGGGTAATTCACCCCTCCACTTT
CDR3 protein: CASSPTGEGNSPLHF

D gene: NA
J gene: TRBJ1-2
clone size: NA
V gene: TRBV7-9
CDR3 DNA: TGTGCCAGCAGCTTATCGGCAGGGTCCTACTATGGCTACACCTTC
CDR3 protein: CASSLSAGSYYGYTF

D gene: TRBD2
J gene: TRBJ2-7
clone size: NA
V gene: TRBV6-5
CDR3 DNA: TGTGCCAGCAGTTACTTTAGCGGGGCCTACTTATACGAGCAGTACTTC
CDR3 protein: CASSYFSGAYLYEQYF

D gene: NA
J gene: TRBJ1-5
clone size: once
V gene: TRBV2
CDR3 DNA: TGTGCCAGCATGGGAGGGACCCAGCCCCAGCATTTT
CDR3 protein: CASMGGTQPQHF

D gene: NA
J gene: TRBJ2-7
clone size: NA
V gene: TRBV6-5
CDR3 DNA: TGTGCCAGCAGGAGCCGACAGGAGTCATACGAGCAGTACTTC
CDR3 protein: CASRSRQESYEQYF

D gene: TRBD1
J gene: TRBJ2-4
clone size: NA
V gene: TRBV3-1/TRBV3-2
CDR3 DNA: TGTGCCAGCAGCCTGGGACAGTCCCTAGCCAAAAACATTCAGTACTTC
CDR3 protein: CASSLGQSLAKNIQYF

D gene: TRBD2
J gene: TRBJ2-7
clone size: NA
V gene: TRBV4-2
CDR3 DNA: TGTGCCAGCAGCCTGGGGACTAGCGGAAGCTCCTACGAGCAGTACTTC
CDR3 protein: CASSLGTSGSSYEQYF

D gene: NA
J gene: TRBJ2-1
clone size: once
V gene: TRBV7-3
CDR3 DNA: TGTGCCAGCAGCAAACTAGTATCCGATGAGCAGTTCTTC
CDR3 protein: CASSKLVSDEQFF

D gene: NA
J gene: TRBJ2-7
clone size: NA
V gene: TRBV11-2
CDR3 DNA: TGTGCCAGCAGCTTAGTTGGTAGTAGCTACGAGCAGTACTTC
CDR3 protein: CASSLVGSSYEQYF

D gene: TRBD2
J gene: TRBJ2-1
clone size: NA
V gene: TRBV2
CDR3 DNA: TGTGCCAGCAGCTCCCGGGTCCGGGAGGGGAGTGAGCAGTTCTTC
CDR3 protein: CASSSRVREGSEQFF

D gene: TRBD1
J gene: TRBJ1-6
clone size: NA
V gene: TRBV5-5
CDR3 DNA: TGTGCCAGCCTCCCGGGGCCGACAGGGAGCTCCTATAATTCACCCCTCCACTTT
CDR3 protein: CASLPGPTGSSYNSPLHF

D gene: NA
J gene: TRBJ1-2
clone size: NA
V gene: TRBV7-9
CDR3 DNA: TGTGCCAGCAGCCCCCGCGGCGATGGCTACACCTTC
CDR3 protein: CASSPRGDGYTF

D gene: TRBD2
J gene: TRBJ2-3
clone size: NA
V gene: TRBV11-2
CDR3 DNA: TGTGCCAGCAGCTTAGCTAGCGGGATGGTGGATACGCAGTATTTT
CDR3 protein: CASSLASGMVDTQYF

D gene: NA
J gene: TRBJ1-5
clone size: once
V gene: TRBV5-5
CDR3 DNA: TGTGCCAGCAGCTCGAGAGAGGGCAATCAGCCCCAGCATTTT
CDR3 protein: CASSSREGNQPQHF

D gene: TRBD2
J gene: TRBJ2-1
clone size: NA
V gene: TRBV19
CDR3 DNA: TGTGCCAGTAGTACAAGGACTAGCGGGGTCTACAATGAGCAGTTCTTC
CDR3 protein: CASSTRTSGVYNEQFF

D gene: NA
J gene: TRBJ1-2
clone size: NA
V gene: TRBV2
CDR3 DNA: TGTGCCAGCGGGCCCATCTATGGCTACACCTTC
CDR3 protein: CASGPIYGYTF

D gene: NA
J gene: TRBJ1-2
clone size: few
V gene: TRBV15
CDR3 DNA: TGTGCCACCAGCTTCCAGGATGCTGGCTACACCTTC
CDR3 protein: CATSFQDAGYTF

D gene: TRBD1
J gene: TRBJ1-6
clone size: NA
V gene: TRBV6-6
CDR3 DNA: TGTGCCAGCAGTTACAAGGGGGCTCATAATTCACCCCTCCACTTT
CDR3 protein: CASSYKGAHNSPLHF

D gene: TRBD1
J gene: TRBJ1-2
clone size: NA
V gene: TRBV18
CDR3 DNA: TGTGCCAGCTCACAACGAGGACAGGCTGACTACTATGGCTACACCTTC
CDR3 protein: CASSQRGQADYYGYTF

D gene: TRBD2
J gene: TRBJ2-2
clone size: once
V gene: TRBV6-1
CDR3 DNA: TGTGCCAGCAGTGAAGCGAGAGCGGGGGGTTGGACCGGGGAGCTGTTTTTT
CDR3 protein: CASSEARAGGWTGELFF

D gene: NA
J gene: TRBJ2-5
clone size: NA
V gene: TRBV7-8
CDR3 DNA: TGTGCCAGCAGCTCTTACCTGACTCAGATCCCCGAGACCCAGTACTTC
CDR3 protein: CASSSYLTQIPETQYF

D gene: TRBD2
J gene: TRBJ2-5
clone size: NA
V gene: TRBV19
CDR3 DNA: TGTGCCAGTAGTATTTTACAAGCGGGAGGCCAAGAGACCCAGTACTTC
CDR3 protein: CASSILQAGGQETQYF

D gene: NA
J gene: TRBJ1-6
clone size: NA
V gene: TRBV28
CDR3 DNA: TGTGCCAGCAGTTTATATACAGGGCCTTCACCCCTCCACTTT
CDR3 protein: CASSLYTGPSPLHF

D gene: NA
J gene: TRBJ1-4
clone size: NA
V gene: TRBV2
CDR3 DNA: TGTGCCAGCAGTGGGCAGGGCTCCCTAAATGAAAAACTGTTTTTT
CDR3 protein: CASSGQGSLNEKLFF

D gene: NA
J gene: TRBJ1-6
clone size: NA
V gene: TRBV6-1
CDR3 DNA: TGTGCCAGCAGTGAAGGGCAGTGGGAGGGGAGAAGTGGTTCACCCCTCCACTTT
CDR3 protein: CASSEGQWEGRSGSPLHF

D gene: NA
J gene: TRBJ2-5
clone size: NA
V gene: TRBV5-1
CDR3 DNA: TGCGCCAGCAGCTTGTCCGTGGAGACCCAGTACTTC
CDR3 protein: CASSLSVETQYF

D gene: NA
J gene: TRBJ1-5
clone size: NA
V gene: TRBV5-6
CDR3 DNA: TGTGCCAGCAGCTTGAAGCGCCGTGGGTCCCAGCATTTT
CDR3 protein: CASSLKRRGSQHF